The TCR beta chain under discussion was sequenced for a study of memory CD8 T cells in hepatitis C reinfection. Study-wide background: Pre-reinfection samples were taken 55 to 20 weeks before detection.

With 1 base clipped from V and 6 bases from J, the junction kept 14 bases outside the gene matches. Germline CDR1 reads SNHLY; CDR2 reads FYNNEI. This CDR3 is built from 19 residues. The time point here: pre-reinfection, 55 to 20 weeks before reinfection detection. Sorted cells were sequenced directly ex vivo without any in vitro expansion. Sequencing was performed with immunoSEQ multiplex PCR; in TCRdb, only in-frame clones are kept and a portion is missing. The data hold tens of thousands of clones, with under 90% observed a single time. The specimen was naive CD8+ T cells sorted from blood. J is TRBJ2-5 and V is TRBV2; 13 bases are shared with TRBD2. The sequence was collected from a man in his late teens or twenties with hepatitis C virus infection. CDR3 in DNA: TGTGCCAGCAGTGAAGGTGTAGGACTAGCGGGGGCCGCGGGCAAGACCCAGTACTTC. Amino acids: CASSEGVGLAGAAGKTQYF.